This TCR beta chain was sequenced in a study of T-cell reconstitution after alpha-beta-depleted transplantation in children. The CDR3 totals 14 residues. V lost 6 bases, J lost 5 bases, and 16 bases lay in between. Germline loops: CDR1 MDHEN, CDR2 SYDVKM. Preparation of the TCRbeta library used unique molecular identifiers. MiXCR, run by TCRdb on the PCR reads, gives a single entry per CDR3 protein. In the table there are approximately 300,000 distinct CDR3 sequences, 11% of which are singletons. This clonotype has at least ten counts. Its antigen is as yet unknown. Study observations and caveats: Surviving recipient T cells and thymic progenitors produced the high day-60 TCRbeta diversity seen in some patients. T cells produced anew were the main source of T-cell counts and diversity one year after transplant. Approximately two months post-transplant, alpha-beta T cells reportedly originated from several hundred expanded graft clones.

The input for sequencing was peripheral blood, taken 180 days after TCRalphabeta/CD19-depleted stem cell transplant. The chain has TRBV28 and TRBJ1-2; D call uncertain. The receptor was derived from a male patient aged 2-10 years who had a stem cell transplant for chronic granulomatous disease, so the T cells may come from the graft donor. CDR3 loop: CASSQPFRQYGYTF. The DNA for the CDR3 is TGTGCCAGCAGCCAACCTTTCAGGCAATATGGCTACACCTTC.